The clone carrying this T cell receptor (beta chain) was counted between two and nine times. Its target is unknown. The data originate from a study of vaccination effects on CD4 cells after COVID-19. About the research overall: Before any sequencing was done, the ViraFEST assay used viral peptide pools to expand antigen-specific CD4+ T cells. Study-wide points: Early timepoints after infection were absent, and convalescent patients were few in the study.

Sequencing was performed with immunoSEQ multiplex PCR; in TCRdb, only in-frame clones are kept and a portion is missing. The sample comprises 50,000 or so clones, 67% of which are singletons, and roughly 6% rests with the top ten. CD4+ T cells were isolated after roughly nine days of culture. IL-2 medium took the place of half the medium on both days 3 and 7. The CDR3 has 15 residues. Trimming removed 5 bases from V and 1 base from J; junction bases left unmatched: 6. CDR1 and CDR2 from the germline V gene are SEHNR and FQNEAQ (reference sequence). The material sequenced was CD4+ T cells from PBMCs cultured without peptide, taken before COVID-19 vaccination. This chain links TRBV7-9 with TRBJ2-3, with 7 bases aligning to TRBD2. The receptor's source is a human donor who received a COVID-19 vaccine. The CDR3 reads CASSRAGRGTDTQYF. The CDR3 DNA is TGTGCCAGCAGCCGAGCAGGGAGGGGCACAGATACGCAGTATTTT.